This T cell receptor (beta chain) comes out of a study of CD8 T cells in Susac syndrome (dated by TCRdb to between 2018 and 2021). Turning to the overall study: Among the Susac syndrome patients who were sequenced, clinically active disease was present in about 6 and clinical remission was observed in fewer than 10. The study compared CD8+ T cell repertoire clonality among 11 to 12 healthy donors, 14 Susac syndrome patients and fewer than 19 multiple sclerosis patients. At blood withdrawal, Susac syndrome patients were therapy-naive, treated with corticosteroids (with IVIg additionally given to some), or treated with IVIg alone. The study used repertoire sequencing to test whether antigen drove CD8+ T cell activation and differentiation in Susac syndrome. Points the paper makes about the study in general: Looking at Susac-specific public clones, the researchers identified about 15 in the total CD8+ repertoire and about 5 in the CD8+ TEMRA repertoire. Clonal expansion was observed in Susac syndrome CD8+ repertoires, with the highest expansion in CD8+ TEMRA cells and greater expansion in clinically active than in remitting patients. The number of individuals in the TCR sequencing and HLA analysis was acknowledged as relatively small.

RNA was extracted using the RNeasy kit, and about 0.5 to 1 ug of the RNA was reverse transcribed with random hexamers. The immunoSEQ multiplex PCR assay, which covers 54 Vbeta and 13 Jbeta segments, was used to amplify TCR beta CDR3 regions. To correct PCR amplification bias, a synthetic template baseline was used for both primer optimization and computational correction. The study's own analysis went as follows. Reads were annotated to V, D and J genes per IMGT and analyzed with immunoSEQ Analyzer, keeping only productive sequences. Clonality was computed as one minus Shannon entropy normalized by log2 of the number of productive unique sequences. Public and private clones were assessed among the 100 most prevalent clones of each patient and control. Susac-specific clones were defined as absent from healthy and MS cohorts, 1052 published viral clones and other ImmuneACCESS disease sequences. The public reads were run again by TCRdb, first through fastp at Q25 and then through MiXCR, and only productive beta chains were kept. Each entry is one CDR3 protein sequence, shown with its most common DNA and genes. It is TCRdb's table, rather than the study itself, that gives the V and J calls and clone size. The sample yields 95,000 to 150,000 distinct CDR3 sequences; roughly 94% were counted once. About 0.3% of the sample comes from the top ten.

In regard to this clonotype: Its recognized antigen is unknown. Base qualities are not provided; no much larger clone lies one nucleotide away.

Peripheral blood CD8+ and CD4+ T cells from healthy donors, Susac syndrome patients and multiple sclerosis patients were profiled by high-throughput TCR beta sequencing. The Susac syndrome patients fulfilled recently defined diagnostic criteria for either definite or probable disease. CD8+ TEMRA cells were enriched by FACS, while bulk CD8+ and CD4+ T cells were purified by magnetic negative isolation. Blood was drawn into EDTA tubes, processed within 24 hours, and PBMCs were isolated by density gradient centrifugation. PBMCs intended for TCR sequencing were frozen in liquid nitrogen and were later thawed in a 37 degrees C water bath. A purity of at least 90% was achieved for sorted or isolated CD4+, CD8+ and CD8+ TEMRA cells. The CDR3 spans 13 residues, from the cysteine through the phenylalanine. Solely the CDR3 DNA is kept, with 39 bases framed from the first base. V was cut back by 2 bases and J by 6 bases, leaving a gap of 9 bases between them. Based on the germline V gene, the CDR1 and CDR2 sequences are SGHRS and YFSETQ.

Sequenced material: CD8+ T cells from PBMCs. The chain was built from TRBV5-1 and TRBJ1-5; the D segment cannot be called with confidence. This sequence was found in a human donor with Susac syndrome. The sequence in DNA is TGCGCCAGCAGCTTTTATCATGGTCAGCCCCAGCATTTT. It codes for CASSFYHGQPQHF. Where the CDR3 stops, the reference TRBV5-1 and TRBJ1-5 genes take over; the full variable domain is KAGVTQTPRYLIKTRGQQVTLSCSPISGHRSVSWYQQTPGQGLQFLFEYFSETQRNKGNFPGRFSGRQFSNSRSEMNVSTLELGDSALYLCASSFYHGQPQHFGDGTRLSIL.